Shown below are 15 T cell receptor beta chains from a single sample sequenced in a study of T cells in Graves' hyperthyroidism and ophthalmopathy. Amplified TCR beta CDR3 regions came from RNA transcripts. The HTBI primer set served for first-round RT-PCR of the TCR CDR3. TCRdb ran MiXCR on the multiplex PCR reads and lists one entry per CDR3 protein. The top ten clones hold approximately 26% of a sample with a few hundred thousand distinct CDR3 sequences, less than 25% of them seen once. Sequences were obtained from blood. The receptors come from a man younger than 35 with Graves' hyperthyroidism.

This clonotype was counted ten times or more. The J gene is TRBJ2-7, the V gene TRBV28; no clear D. Germline CDR1 is MDHEN and CDR2 is SYDVKM. The CDR3 is 13 amino acids. The germline V and J ends were trimmed by 6 bases and 4 bases, with 13 bases remaining between them. The CDR3 spells CASRTGVGYEQYF. The DNA for the CDR3 is TGTGCCAGCAGAACCGGTGTAGGGTACGAGCAGTACTTC.

This clonotype was counted at least ten times. CDR3 amino acids: CASSEWEIWQPQHF. The CDR3 DNA sequence: TGCGCCAGCAGTGAGTGGGAGATATGGCAGCCCCAGCATTTT. The chain recombines TRBV10-2 with TRBJ1-5; D is unresolved. The CDR3 loop spans 14 amino acids. Germline CDR1 is WSHSY and CDR2 is SAAADI. Trimming removed 1 base at V and 7 bases at J, with 11 bases between.

This clonotype was recorded many times. The rearrangement joins TRBV12-3 or TRBV12-4 to TRBJ2-7; no clear D gene. V lost 1 base to trimming and J lost 12 bases, with 1 base between them. There are 8 residues in the CDR3. CDR3 nucleotide sequence: TGTGCCAGCAGTTTAGGGTACTTC. Its translation is CASSLGYF.

Concerning this clonotype: Being one base from a much bigger clone, this may be a read error. The V call is TRBV6-1, the J call TRBJ1-5; weak D call: TRBD1 (6 bases). Trimming removed 2 bases from V and 1 base from J, with 6 bases in between. Germline CDR1 is MNHNS and CDR2 is SASEGT. The CDR3 totals 14 residues. The CDR3 is CASSETGSNQPQHF. CDR3 DNA sequence: TGTGCCAGCAGTGAAACAGGGAGCAATCAGCCCCAGCATTTT.

This clonotype was picked up many times. The chain recombines TRBV4-2 with TRBJ2-7; no clear D. V lost 1 base and J 0 bases, leaving 4 bases between the germline ends. Germline loops: CDR1 LGHNA, CDR2 YNFKEQ. This CDR3 spans 13 amino acids. The CDR3: CASSQADSYEQYF. CDR3 in DNA: TGTGCCAGCAGCCAAGCAGACTCCTACGAGCAGTACTTC.

This clonotype has a count of ten or more. As DNA, the CDR3 is TGTGCCCGCCCGATGGGGGGGCCGGAGACCCAGTACTTC. Translation: CARPMGGPETQYF. The chain links TRBV12-3 or TRBV12-4 to TRBJ2-5; D may be TRBD2 (7 bases). The CDR3 is 13 amino acids. Between the trimmed V and J ends, which lost 11 bases and 5 bases, there was a span of 18 bases.

The chain joins TRBV12-3 or TRBV12-4 to TRBJ2-3, with 8 bases aligning to TRBD1. V lost 3 bases and J lost 5; bases outside the gene matches: 7. This CDR3 spans 15 amino acids. CDR3 DNA sequence: TGTGCCAGCAGTTTGCCCCAGGGGGCGGGAGATACGCAGTATTTT. Protein product: CASSLPQGAGDTQYF.

In its sample, this clonotype was seen many times. This chain connects TRBV6-1 to TRBJ1-5; D uncertain. CDR1 and CDR2 (germline): MNHNS, SASEGT. V lost 2 bases to trimming and J lost 1 base, with 9 bases between them. CDR3 length: 15 residues. In nucleotides, the CDR3 is TGTGCCAGCAGTGAATCTGATTGGAGCAATCAGCCCCAGCATTTT. Translated, it gives CASSESDWSNQPQHF.

The rearrangement joins TRBV5-4 to TRBJ2-2, with TRBD2 identical over 14 bases. CDR1 SGHNT and CDR2 YYREEE come from the germline V gene (reference sequence). V trimming: 3 bases; J trimming: 7 bases; junction bases outside the gene matches: 14. CDR3 length: 19 residues. CDR3 DNA sequence: TGTGCCAGCAGCTCCGCCGGGACTAGCGGGGGAAGGGTTGGCGGGGAGCTGTTTTTT. Translation: CASSSAGTSGGRVGGELFF.

Ten or more counts support this clonotype. The V gene is TRBV9, the J gene TRBJ1-2; D is unclear. V shed 4 bases and J shed 8 bases, with 15 bases lying between them. This CDR3 has 13 residues. CDR1 and CDR2 from the germline V gene are SGDLS and YYNGEE. The CDR3 sequence is CASSLGSTRGYTF. CDR3 DNA: TGTGCCAGCAGCCTAGGCAGTACCCGGGGCTACACCTTC.

This clonotype was seen repeatedly, ten times or more. The rearrangement joins TRBV20-1 to TRBJ1-5; D is unresolved. This CDR3 has 14 amino acids. Trimming stripped 5 bases from V and 4 bases from J, with 15 bases between. Germline CDR1 reads DFQATT; CDR2 reads SNEGSKA (reference sequence). The CDR3 nucleotides are TGCAGTGCTTCCCAGGCAGTCCGGAATCAGCCCCAGCATTTT. Translation: CSASQAVRNQPQHF.

This clonotype was observed many times. CDR3 in DNA: TGTGCCAGCAGCTTACCCCGGTCCGGGACATTGAGTCCCCAGTACTTC. Its protein is CASSLPRSGTLSPQYF. V usage is TRBV7-9 and J usage is TRBJ2-5, with a weak D call TRBD1 (6 bases). The CDR3 runs to 16 residues. The V gene lost 2 bases and the J gene lost 9 bases, with 22 bases spanning the gap. Germline-derived CDR1 and CDR2 are SEHNR and FQNEAQ (reference sequence).

The J gene is TRBJ2-7, the V gene TRBV2, with TRBD2 as a possible D gene (5 bases). Germline assignment: CDR1 SNHLY and CDR2 FYNNEI. The V and J ends lost 8 bases and 8 bases respectively, with 22 bases between them. CDR3 length equals 14 residues. The CDR3, as DNA: TGTGCCAGCTCCCCTACGGGAAGGCCCATACAGCAGTACTTC. Protein: CASSPTGRPIQQYF.

The chain joins TRBV7-9 to TRBJ2-7; a possible D gene is TRBD2 (6 bases). CDR3 length: 14 amino acids. CDR1 and CDR2 (germline): SEHNR, FQNEAQ (reference sequence). Trimming shortened V by 5 bases and J by 6 bases, and 17 bases separated the two germline ends. The CDR3 coding sequence is TGTGCCAGCAGCCCTGGGGCAGGGCGGGGCGAGCAGTACTTC. Its protein is CASSPGAGRGEQYF.

This clonotype was recorded at least ten times. The J gene is TRBJ2-5, the V gene TRBV7-9; D is possibly TRBD1 (6 bases). Germline V gene data show CDR1 as SEHNR and CDR2 as FQNEAQ (reference sequence). This CDR3 has 14 residues. Trimming left V 3 bases short and J 5 bases short, with 13 bases between. CDR3 DNA: TGTGCCAGCAGCTTCGTCCAGGGGCGGGAGACCCAGTACTTC. Translation: CASSFVQGRETQYF.